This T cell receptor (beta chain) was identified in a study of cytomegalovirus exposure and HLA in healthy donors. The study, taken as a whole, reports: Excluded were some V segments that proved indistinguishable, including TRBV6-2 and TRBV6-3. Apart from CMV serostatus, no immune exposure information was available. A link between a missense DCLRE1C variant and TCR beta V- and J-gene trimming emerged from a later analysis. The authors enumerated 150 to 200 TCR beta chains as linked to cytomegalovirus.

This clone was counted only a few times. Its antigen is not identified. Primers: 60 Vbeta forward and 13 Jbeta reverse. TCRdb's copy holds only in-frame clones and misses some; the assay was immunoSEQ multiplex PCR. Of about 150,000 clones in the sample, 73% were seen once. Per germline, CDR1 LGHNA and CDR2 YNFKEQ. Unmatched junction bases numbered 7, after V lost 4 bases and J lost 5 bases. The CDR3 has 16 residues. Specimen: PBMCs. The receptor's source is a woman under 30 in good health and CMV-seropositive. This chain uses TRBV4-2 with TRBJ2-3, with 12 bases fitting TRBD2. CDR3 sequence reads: CASSPPLLAGGDTQYF. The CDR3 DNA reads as TGTGCCAGCAGCCCCCCTTTACTAGCGGGGGGAGATACGCAGTATTTT.